Presented here are 10 T cell receptor beta chains from one specimen sequenced in a study of neurological immune-mediated disorders. TCRdb redid the calling of the 5' RACE reads with MiXCR, one entry per CDR3 protein. The data contain tens of thousands of distinct CDR3 sequences, around 3.9% of them singletons. Input material: PBMCs. These receptors all come from a man aged 25-45 years with multiple sclerosis.

As concerns this clonotype: This sequence may be a read error, since a much larger clone differs from it by one base. This chain links TRBV12-3 or TRBV12-4 with TRBJ2-7; no reliable D call. The CDR3 is made up of 14 amino acids. V was cut by 1 base and J by 6 bases, with 13 bases left in between. The CDR3 nucleotides read TGTGCCAGCAGTTTAGGGGGAATAGCAACCGAGCAGTACTTC. Its protein is CASSLGGIATEQYF.

This clonotype has ten or more counts. The genes are TRBV5-1 and TRBJ2-7, with D maybe TRBD1 (5 bases). V lost 0 bases and J lost 5, with 18 bases in between. CDR1 is SGHRS, CDR2 YFSETQ, per germline. This CDR3 spans 16 amino acids. CDR3 in amino acids: CASSLAGRRGSDEQYF. Written as DNA, the CDR3 is TGCGCCAGCAGCTTGGCAGGAAGAAGGGGATCCGACGAGCAGTACTTC.

Ten or more counts support this clonotype. The chain carries TRBV20-1 and TRBJ2-7, with a tentative D call TRBD2 (6 bases). Per the germline V gene, CDR1 is DFQATT and CDR2 is SNEGSKA (reference sequence). This CDR3 has 12 residues. The germline V and J ends were trimmed by 3 bases and 5 bases, with 11 bases remaining between them. The CDR3 nucleotides read TGCAGTGCTAGCGGGGACTTCAACGAGCAGTACTTC. It is translated as CSASGDFNEQYF.

This clonotype has ten or more counts. The V gene is TRBV20-1, the J gene TRBJ1-2; D gene ambiguous. Germline V gene sequence: CDR1 DFQATT, CDR2 SNEGSKA (reference sequence). Trimming removed 5 bases at V and 7 bases at J, with 17 bases between. CDR3 length: 13 amino acids. This chain's CDR3 is CSAPLGPLRGYTF. In DNA form, the CDR3 reads TGCAGTGCTCCTCTAGGGCCCCTCCGTGGCTACACCTTC.

There are many counts of this clonotype. The chain uses TRBV27 and TRBJ1-2; tentative D call: TRBD1 (5 bases). This CDR3 has 13 residues. Germline-derived CDR1 and CDR2 are MNHEY and SMNVEV (reference sequence). The V end was cut by 3 bases, the J end by 8 bases, with 13 bases between. The CDR3 loop reads CASSFLGEEGYTF. The DNA of the CDR3 is TGTGCCAGCAGTTTTTTGGGGGAGGAGGGCTACACCTTC.

This clonotype has ten or more counts. The chain links TRBV6-5 to TRBJ2-1, with D unresolved. V dropped 1 base and J dropped 5 bases, with 12 bases sitting between them. The CDR3 extends over 15 amino acids. Germline V gene sequence: CDR1 MNHEY, CDR2 SVGAGI. Here the CDR3 reads CASSYFGRDDNEQFF. The CDR3 coding sequence is TGTGCCAGCAGTTACTTTGGCAGAGATGACAATGAGCAGTTCTTC.

This clonotype was seen repeatedly, ten times or more. The V gene is TRBV20-1, the J gene TRBJ2-1; 11 nucleotides match TRBD2. Trimming at V came to 5 bases and at J to 5 bases, leaving 5 bases not matched to a gene. This CDR3 spans 14 amino acids. Germline V gene sequence: CDR1 DFQATT, CDR2 SNEGSKA (reference sequence). CDR3 coding DNA: TGCAGTGCTCCACTAGCGGGGGACCACAATGAGCAGTTCTTC. Protein: CSAPLAGDHNEQFF.

At least ten counts were recorded for this clonotype. This chain joins TRBV20-1 and TRBJ2-7; no clear D. Germline CDR1 reads DFQATT; CDR2 reads SNEGSKA (reference sequence). Trimming took 1 base from V and 3 from J, leaving 13 bases between them. This CDR3 region has 14 residues. CDR3: CSARGPLGYYEQYF. The DNA of the CDR3 is TGCAGTGCTAGAGGGCCCCTGGGTTACTACGAGCAGTACTTC.

The chain links TRBV5-1 to TRBJ2-3; no definite D call. CDR1 and CDR2 (germline): SGHRS, YFSETQ. The V end lost 0 bases, the J end lost 0 bases, and 8 bases lay between the germline ends. The CDR3 runs to 15 residues. The CDR3 DNA reads TGCGCCAGCAGCTTGGCCGGCGGTAGCACAGATACGCAGTATTTT. As protein: CASSLAGGSTDTQYF.

This clonotype was detected many times. The rearrangement links TRBV21-1 to TRBJ2-7; the table calls TRBD1, which could not be checked here. TRBV21-1 is reported as a pseudogene. CDR3 length: 16 amino acids. CDR3 in amino acids: CASSKVRGTLNYEQYF. The CDR3 nucleotides are TGTGCCAGCAGCAAAGTGCGGGGGACGCTAAACTACGAGCAGTACTTC.